This record looks at one TCR beta chain sequence and its context. Germline V gives CDR1 MNHEY, CDR2 SVGAGI. The CDR3 has 12 amino acids. The V segment lost 7 bases and the J segment 5 bases; nucleotides outside the gene matches: 2. This sample is part of a study of blood T cell repertoires in COVID-19. Study-level background: Some COVID-19 samples were acute and others convalescent; all came from the United States, Italy and Spain.

Measured with immunoSEQ multiplex PCR; TCRdb has only the in-frame clones, and not every one. The repertoire consists of 130,000 to 150,000 clones, with roughly 90% occurring once and the leading ten covering 1.2%. V usage is TRBV6-5 and J usage is TRBJ1-2, with 9 bases fitting TRBD1. The source is a woman in her twenties or thirties with acute COVID-19. The sample consisted of PBMCs or T cells enriched from blood (not recorded which). CDR3 sequence (DNA): TGTGCCAGCACCGGGACAGGGTATGGCTACACCTTC. It encodes CASTGTGYGYTF.